Described below is a single T cell receptor beta chain sequence and its context. The sample belongs to a study of T cell responses to AZD1222 COVID-19 vaccine. Per germline, CDR1 LNHNV and CDR2 YYDKDF (reference sequence). The CDR3 is 16 amino acids. J was trimmed by 4 bases and V by 5 bases; bases with no gene match: 11. The data were produced by immunoSEQ multiplex PCR, yet TCRdb's version contains in-frame clones alone and is incomplete. This sample yields nearly 35,000 clones, of which approximately 90% are seen a single time; about 11% belongs to the top ten. This receptor was identified in an adult who received the AZD1222 COVID-19 vaccine. Sequenced here: peripheral blood, sampled 28 days after the second AZD1222 dose. The J gene is TRBJ2-3, the V gene TRBV15; TRBD1 matches 8 bases. CDR3 region: CATSRRTGTVSDTQYF. The CDR3 DNA reads TGTGCCACCAGCCGAAGGACAGGGACGGTCTCAGATACGCAGTATTTT.